Each of the 19 T cell receptor beta chains below was sequenced from the same sample in a study of blood T cells in healthy people across ages. It was with a sample-barcoded 5' primer and a J-beta primer mix that a second PCR of roughly 6 to 12 cycles was run. TCRdb re-derived calls from the 5' RACE reads in MiXCR, one entry per CDR3 protein. The sample consists of over 1,500,000 distinct CDR3 sequences, around 48% of them appearing once. The sample taken for sequencing was blood. Receptors originate from a woman in her forties in good health.

In this sample, this clonotype turned up many times. The CDR3 is CASRRSGGWEETQYF. The CDR3 DNA reads TGTGCCAGCAGACGTAGCGGGGGGTGGGAAGAGACCCAGTACTTC. The V and J genes are TRBV7-2 and TRBJ2-5, with TRBD2 identical over 10 bases. This CDR3 has 15 residues. After removal of 6 bases from V and 3 bases from J, the junction contained 7 bases not matched to a gene. Germline values: CDR1 SGHTA, CDR2 FQGNSA.

This clonotype was detected only a few times. The V call is TRBV10-3, the J call TRBJ1-5; no reliable D call. V was clipped by 3 bases and J by 3 bases, with 12 bases between them. Germline loops: CDR1 ENHRY, CDR2 SYGVKD. This CDR3 has 15 amino acids. CDR3 DNA: TGTGCCATCAGTGACGGGCAGGAGATCAATCAGCCCCAGCATTTT. Encoded protein: CAISDGQEINQPQHF.

The chain is built from TRBV19 and TRBJ1-6; 7 bases fit TRBD1. Trimming removed 3 bases from V and 7 bases from J; junction bases left unmatched: 9. The germline V gene has CDR1 LNHDA and CDR2 SQIVND (reference sequence). The length of the CDR3 is 16 residues. CDR3 protein: CASSIPPAGGNSPLHF. The CDR3 DNA reads as TGTGCCAGTAGTATTCCACCGGCAGGGGGGAATTCACCCCTCCACTTT.

The chain uses TRBV5-1 and TRBJ2-7; 9 positions match TRBD1. CDR3 length: 16 amino acids. J was trimmed by 3 bases and V by 3 bases; bases with no gene match: 10. Germline CDR1 SGHRS, CDR2 YFSETQ. The CDR3 protein is CASSWTGTGKGYEQYF. The CDR3 DNA reads as TGCGCCAGCAGCTGGACCGGGACAGGGAAAGGCTACGAGCAGTACTTC.

The chain combines TRBV12-3 or TRBV12-4 with TRBJ1-5; D is unclear. V was pared by 2 bases and J by 1 base, with 9 bases between. The CDR3 is 15 residues long. The chain's CDR3 is CASSLFRDSNQPQHF. CDR3 DNA sequence: TGTGCCAGCAGTTTATTTCGTGACAGCAATCAGCCCCAGCATTTT.

There are a few counts of this clonotype. The chain combines TRBV6-5 with TRBJ2-1; D may be TRBD1 (5 bases). V gave up 8 bases and J gave up 4 bases, with 12 bases separating them. Germline V gives CDR1 MNHEY, CDR2 SVGAGI. This CDR3 is built from 13 residues. CDR3 nucleotide sequence: TGTGCCAGCTATGACAGCCCTTACAATGAGCAGTTCTTC. Its translation: CASYDSPYNEQFF.

This clonotype appeared once. The rearrangement uses TRBV5-1 and TRBJ1-2, with TRBD1 as a possible D gene (5 bases). Trimming took 3 bases from V and 8 from J, leaving 17 bases between them. CDR3 length: 14 amino acids. Germline V lookup: CDR1 SGHRS, CDR2 YFSETQ. The CDR3 sequence is CASSSEPTRDGYTF. The DNA for the CDR3 is TGCGCCAGCAGCTCCGAGCCTACCCGGGACGGCTACACCTTC.

The chain has TRBV20-1 and TRBJ1-2, with TRBD1 matching 8 bases. J was trimmed by 8 bases and V by 0 bases; bases with no gene match: 5. The CDR3 is made up of 13 amino acids. Germline-derived CDR1 and CDR2 are DFQATT and SNEGSKA (reference sequence). CDR3: CSARDIRGLGYTF. The DNA of the CDR3 is TGCAGTGCTAGAGATATCAGGGGGCTCGGCTACACCTTC.

The genes are TRBV7-2 and TRBJ2-1; weak D call: TRBD1 (6 bases). The J call may be mistaken, given a closer DNA end match to TRBJ2-7. CDR3 size: 16 residues. Germline V gene sequence: CDR1 SGHTA, CDR2 FQGNSA. The CDR3 here is CASSEWADSSYNEQYF. CDR3 sequence (DNA): TGTGCCAGCAGCGAGTGGGCGGACAGCTCCTACAATGAGCAGTACTTC.

The gene calls are TRBV13 and TRBJ2-1; TRBD2 matches at 11 bases. This CDR3 is built from 16 residues. The junction had 10 bases not matched to a gene; V was cut back by 5 bases and J by 7 bases. The V gene's germline CDR1 is PRHDT and CDR2 FYEKMQ (reference sequence). The CDR3 nucleotides are TGTGCCAGCAGCCCCAGTAGCGGGGGGGCGAGGAATGAGCAGTTCTTC. It codes for CASSPSSGGARNEQFF.

This sequence joins TRBV6-4 and TRBJ2-1; D might be TRBD2 (7 bases). CDR1 MRHNA and CDR2 SNTAGT come from the germline V gene. Between the trimmed V and J ends, which lost 5 bases and 6 bases, there was a span of 26 bases. This CDR3 comprises 18 residues. The CDR3 region is CASSPRFSRGATTNEQFF. The DNA of the CDR3 is TGTGCCAGCAGTCCCAGGTTCTCCCGGGGGGCAACTACCAATGAGCAGTTCTTC.

The chain couples TRBV10-3 to TRBJ2-7; D not resolved. The CDR3 runs to 14 residues. In germline, CDR1 is ENHRY, CDR2 SYGVKD. V lost 6 bases and J 7 bases, leaving 19 bases between the germline ends. The CDR3 sequence: CAISPKRTAYEQYF. For the CDR3, the DNA is TGTGCCATCAGCCCAAAGAGGACCGCTTATGAGCAGTACTTC.

This clonotype has a count of ten or more. The rearrangement joins TRBV12-3 or TRBV12-4 to TRBJ1-1, with unresolved D. The CDR3 is 12 amino acids. Trimming cost V 6 bases and J 0 bases, with 5 bases left between them. The CDR3 DNA is TGTGCCAGCAGCTTGATGAACACTGAAGCTTTCTTT. Its translation is CASSLMNTEAFF.

The J gene is TRBJ1-2, the V gene TRBV5-1, with 7 bases fitting TRBD1. CDR1 and CDR2 (germline): SGHRS, YFSETQ. Trimming at V came to 4 bases and at J to 3 bases, leaving 3 bases not matched to a gene. CDR3 size: 13 residues. The CDR3 loop reads CASSGTAYYGYTF. CDR3 nucleotide sequence: TGCGCCAGCAGCGGGACAGCATACTATGGCTACACCTTC.

The chain combines TRBV6-1 with TRBJ2-6; D perhaps matches TRBD1 (6 bases). The CDR3 runs to 17 residues. Trimming removed 5 bases at V and 0 bases at J, with 14 bases between. The germline V gene has CDR1 MNHNS and CDR2 SASEGT. The CDR3 DNA reads TGTGCCAGCAGTAGACCTCAACAGGGCTCTGGGGCCAACGTCCTGACTTTC. This gives the protein CASSRPQQGSGANVLTF.

The rearrangement joins TRBV28 to TRBJ1-6; D not resolved. The V gene lost 8 bases and the J gene lost 2 bases, with 13 bases spanning the gap. Germline loops: CDR1 MDHEN, CDR2 SYDVKM. CDR3 length equals 15 residues. Written as DNA, the CDR3 is TGTGCCAGCCTAGGGCCCAGCCCCTATAATTCACCCCTCCACTTT. Protein: CASLGPSPYNSPLHF.

The V gene is TRBV9, the J gene TRBJ1-2, with 8 bases lining up with TRBD1. From germline, CDR1 is SGDLS and CDR2 YYNGEE. The CDR3 consists of 14 residues. Trimming cost V 6 bases and J 5 bases; bases outside gene matches: 9. CDR3 residues: CASNRGGAGYGYTF. The CDR3 nucleotides read TGTGCCAGCAACAGGGGGGGCGCGGGATATGGCTACACCTTC.

The chain combines TRBV27 with TRBJ2-1; 16 nucleotides agree with TRBD2. CDR3 size: 23 residues. V was pared by 3 bases and J by 3 bases, with 20 bases of the junction left unmatched. Germline V lookup: CDR1 MNHEY, CDR2 SMNVEV (reference sequence). CDR3 in DNA: TGTGCCAGCAGTTTTGGACTCGGCCCTCCGGGGACTAGCGGGGGGGGGCACTACAATGAGCAGTTCTTC. Translated, it gives CASSFGLGPPGTSGGGHYNEQFF.

The V gene is TRBV12-3 or TRBV12-4, the J gene TRBJ1-6, with D uncertain. This CDR3 is 13 amino acids long. The V end lost 6 bases, the J end lost 10 bases, and 13 bases lay between the germline ends. CDR3 nucleotides: TGTGCCAGCAGACCTGCGTTAGGATCACCCCTCCACTTT. Its translation is CASRPALGSPLHF.